This note documents a single TCR beta chain sequence. Antigen: not known. These data originate in a study of cytomegalovirus exposure and HLA in healthy donors. Study findings and constraints: Whilst most TCR sequences proved rare, a subset of public TCRs occurred across many donors.

Assay used: immunoSEQ multiplex PCR; TCRdb lists only in-frame clones, some missing. This table has 100,000 to 130,000 clones, around 82% appearing once. Germline loops: CDR1 LNHNV, CDR2 YYDKDF (reference sequence). Unmatched junction bases numbered 10, after V lost 0 bases and J lost 4 bases. CDR3 size: 17 residues. Sequenced: PBMCs. The V and J genes are TRBV15 and TRBJ1-2; 8 nucleotides match TRBD1. The clonotype was recovered from a woman younger than 35 in good health and CMV-seronegative. In DNA form, the CDR3 reads TGTGCCACCAGCAGAGATCGACGGACAGGGTGGGTCTATGGCTACACCTTC. This translates into CATSRDRRTGWVYGYTF.